Below, one TCR beta chain is given with its context. These data are taken from a study of blood T cell repertoires in COVID-19. Study background: Sources were T cells, B-cell-depleted T cells, or PBMCs; the material itself was cDNA or gDNA.

The germline V gene has CDR1 SGHKS and CDR2 YYEKEE (reference sequence). V lost 0 bases and J 2 bases, leaving 9 bases between the germline ends. The CDR3 contains 15 residues. In the original workflow: Amplifying reference gene primers gave estimates of nucleated cell counts. Assay used: immunoSEQ multiplex PCR; TCRdb lists only in-frame clones, some missing. That table gives V, J and clone size, and the DNA gave D and trimming. The data show about 280,000 clones, with approximately 86% seen just once and about 2.2% held by the top ten. Sample: peripheral blood. This TCR came from a woman aged 25 to 39 who had recovered from COVID-19. The rearrangement links TRBV5-5 to TRBJ1-3; D might be TRBD1 (5 bases). Written as DNA, the CDR3 is TGTGCCAGCAGCTTGGCGGCGGGGGCTGGAAACACCATATATTTT. It encodes CASSLAAGAGNTIYF.